The entry that follows covers one TCR beta chain sequence. Antigen: not known. The data derive from a study of Ad26.COV2.S vaccination and SARS-CoV-2 variants. The overall study: Doses of Ad26.COV2.S were injected into muscle once or twice, 56 days apart. Study-level points and caveats: Vaccinees showed greater spike-specific TCR breadth than placebo recipients.

The CDR3 runs to 16 residues. Per the germline V gene, CDR1 is LNHDA and CDR2 is SQIVND (reference sequence). V lost 4 bases and J lost 4; bases outside the gene matches: 6. TCRdb's table, derived via immunoSEQ multiplex PCR, lists solely in-frame clones and lacks some. The table includes about 410,000 clones, about 90% detected once. Indicated treatment: 15 to 20 received Ad26.COV2.S at low or high dose, single or two shots; 5 received placebo; per-sample allocation not given. On day 63 after the first injection, vaccine and placebo recipients gave samples. The chain carries TRBV19 and TRBJ2-3; 12 nucleotides align to TRBD2. Sequenced here: peripheral blood, sampled in a trial of Ad26.COV2.S vaccine versus placebo. The clonotype originates from a person aged 18-65 years who received the Ad26.COV2.S COVID-19 vaccine or a placebo. CDR3 amino acids: CASSTPSSGGADTQYF. CDR3 DNA sequence: TGTGCCAGTAGTACACCCTCTAGCGGGGGGGCAGATACGCAGTATTTT.